This TCR beta chain was observed in a study of CXCR3-negative and CXCR3-positive naive CD8 T cells. Sorts that each held more than 250,000 cells were run in triplicate for every CD8+ T cell subset. CD45RO-CCR7+CD27+CD95- expression identified naive CD8+ T cells. The libraries of TRB cDNA were constructed through 5' RACE using UMI labels. TCRdb reanalyzed the 5' RACE reads, giving one entry per CDR3 protein sequence and no DNA. The table lists 150,000 to 180,000 distinct CDR3 sequences. For this clonotype: Its antigen is as yet unknown.

This CDR3 has 16 amino acids. Germline lookup yields CDR1 MGHRA and CDR2 YSYEKL. General study findings and limits: Naive cells, whether CXCR3-negative or CXCR3-positive, had similar TRBV-TRBJ usage, while memory cells differed. Compared with CXCR3-negative naive cells, CXCR3-positive naive cells showed more hydrophobic TRB CDR3s. Diversity in memory CD8+ cells fell much lower than the comparably high levels seen in both naive subsets.

Sequences were obtained from naive CXCR3+ CD8+ T cells from blood. The subset here: CD45RO-CCR7+CD27+CD95- naive CD8+ T cells expressing CXCR3 (TNR3+). The TCR was taken from a human donor in good health. Some clones in this sample may be carry-over from other donors' samples. The V gene is TRBV4-1, the J gene TRBJ1-2; TCRdb lists TRBD1, though no DNA is available to test this call. The CDR3 sequence is CASSQAGWGTPSGYTF.